These T cell receptor beta chains were read from a single sample in a study of shared clonotypes between healthy human individuals. Libraries were prepared by immunoSEQ multiplex PCR; TCRdb keeps only in-frame clonotypes and omits some of them. This repertoire shows 2 million to 2.5 million clones, roughly 93% found once; its top ten account for 0.35% to 0.45%. What was sequenced was naive CD4+ T cells from PBMCs. Source of these receptors: a man aged 18-30 years in good health. Some clones in this sample may be carry-over from other donors' samples. Each CDR3 is given with its conserved first and last residue. D genes are given only for firm matches. Clone size is shown for a subset of rows, as once, few, many or a class of expanded clone.

J gene	D gene	V gene	clone size	CDR3 DNA	CDR3 protein
TRBJ1-3	-	TRBV7-2	-	TGTGCCAGCAGCTTTAATCCTGGTTTCTCTGGAAACACCATATATTTT	CASSFNPGFSGNTIYF
TRBJ2-1	TRBD2	TRBV9	-	TGTGCCAGCAATGGGCGGGAGTATCGTATTAATGAGCAGTTCTTC	CASNGREYRINEQFF
TRBJ1-3	-	TRBV28	-	TGTGCCAGCAGTTTAATCCAGGGTGGGAGAGACACCATATATTTT	CASSLIQGGRDTIYF
TRBJ2-5	-	TRBV5-4	-	TGTGCCAGCAGCCGGGACTCGCGGGGAGAGACCCAGTACTTC	CASSRDSRGETQYF
TRBJ1-1	-	TRBV29-1	-	TGCAGCGTTGAGCGGCAAAAGGACACTGAAGCTTTCTTT	CSVERQKDTEAFF
TRBJ2-2	-	TRBV12-5	-	TGTGCTAGTGGTACCGTCGGGGAGCTGTTTTTT	CASGTVGELFF
TRBJ1-6	TRBD1	TRBV2	-	TGTGCCAGCAGCCTGCAGGGGGCGAATTCACCCCTCCACTTT	CASSLQGANSPLHF
TRBJ1-5	-	TRBV2	-	TGTGCCAGCAGTATCGCCCAGCCCCAGCATTTT	CASSIAQPQHF
TRBJ1-1	-	TRBV5-1	-	TGCGCCAGCACCTTACTGGACAGGAACACTGAAGCTTTCTTT	CASTLLDRNTEAFF
TRBJ2-7	TRBD2	TRBV19	-	TGTGCCAGTAGGGAAAGCGGGAGCAACGAGCAGTACTTC	CASRESGSNEQYF
TRBJ1-2	-	TRBV7-2	once	TGTGCCAGCAGCTTAGGGACGGAATATGGCTACACCTTC	CASSLGTEYGYTF
TRBJ2-5	TRBD2	TRBV7-2	-	TGTGCCAGCAGCTTAAACGCGGGGGGATGGGAGACCCAGTACTTC	CASSLNAGGWETQYF
TRBJ2-1	-	TRBV5-4	-	TGTGCCAGCAGCTTAACATTCCTCAAGTTGTCCTACAATGAGCAGTTCTTC	CASSLTFLKLSYNEQFF
TRBJ2-3	TRBD2	TRBV7-9	-	TGTGCCAGCAGCGCCAGCGGGAGTGATACGCAGTATTTT	CASSASGSDTQYF
TRBJ1-5	TRBD1	TRBV19	few	TGTGCCAGTAAGCCGGGACAGAATCAGCCCCAGCATTTT	CASKPGQNQPQHF
TRBJ2-7	-	TRBV14	-	TGTGCCAGCAGCTTCGGGGTCCGCTACGAGCAGTACTTC	CASSFGVRYEQYF
TRBJ2-2	-	TRBV28	-	TGTGCCAGCAGGGGGGCAGGGGCTAACACCGGGGAGCTGTTTTTT	CASRGAGANTGELFF
TRBJ2-7	-	TRBV18	-	TGTGCCAGCTCACCAGGCGAAGACCCGACTTACTACGAGCAGTACTTC	CASSPGEDPTYYEQYF
TRBJ2-1	TRBD2	TRBV9	-	TGTGCCAGCAGCGTATACGGCGGGAGCAATGAGCAGTTCTTC	CASSVYGGSNEQFF
TRBJ2-5	-	TRBV18	-	TGTGCCAGCTCACTCCATTTACCGTCCCTTTACGGCGGGACCCAGTACTTC	CASSLHLPSLYGGTQYF
TRBJ2-3	TRBD2	TRBV30	-	TGTGCCTGGAGTGCGGGACTAGCTAGCACAGATACGCAGTATTTT	CAWSAGLASTDTQYF
TRBJ2-7	TRBD1	TRBV5-4	-	TGTGCCAGCAGCTCCGGGACAGGGGGGGACGAGCAGTACTTC	CASSSGTGGDEQYF
TRBJ1-6	-	TRBV28	-	TGTGCCAGCAGTTACTCGGGTTCACCCCTCCACTTT	CASSYSGSPLHF
TRBJ1-4	-	TRBV28	once	TGTGCCAGCCGGGACACTTTGGAAAAACTGTTTTTT	CASRDTLEKLFF
TRBJ1-1	-	TRBV11-2	-	TGTGCCAGCAGCCCTATCGGAGGGCCGAACACTGAAGCTTTCTTT	CASSPIGGPNTEAFF
TRBJ2-7	-	TRBV9	-	TGTGCCAGCAGCGTAGGGACACCCACGAACTCCTACGAGCAGTACTTC	CASSVGTPTNSYEQYF
TRBJ2-2	-	TRBV4-3	-	TGCGCCAGCAGCCAAGATCGGTCTCGGAGGGCCACCGGGGAGCTGTTTTTT	CASSQDRSRRATGELFF
TRBJ2-3	TRBD1	TRBV5-1	-	TGCGCCAGCAGCTTTTCAGGGGGCGCAGATACGCAGTATTTT	CASSFSGGADTQYF
TRBJ2-1	TRBD2	TRBV20-1	-	TGCAGTGCTCAAAGACTAGCGGAGCAGTTCTTC	CSAQRLAEQFF
TRBJ1-2	-	TRBV28	-	TGTGCCAGCAGTTTTGTCCTCCTGGGCCAAACTTTGAACTATGGCTACACCTTC	CASSFVLLGQTLNYGYTF
TRBJ2-5	-	TRBV20-1	few	TGCAGTGCTAGAGGAGAGACCCAGTACTTC	CSARGETQYF
TRBJ2-1	TRBD2	TRBV9	-	TGTGCCAGCAGCGGAAGCGGGAGGGCCGGCTACAATGAGCAGTTCTTC	CASSGSGRAGYNEQFF
TRBJ2-7	TRBD2	TRBV30	-	TGTGCCTGGAGTGTAGGGCTAGCGGGGTCCTACGAGCAGTACTTC	CAWSVGLAGSYEQYF
TRBJ2-2	-	TRBV18	once	TGTGCCAGCTCACCACCGGGTCTTCCTACCGGGGAGCTGTTTTTT	CASSPPGLPTGELFF
TRBJ2-7	TRBD2	TRBV7-2	-	TGTGCCAGCAGCTTAAGCGGGAGCTCCTACGAGCAGTACTTC	CASSLSGSSYEQYF